The clone carrying this T cell receptor beta chain was picked up a small number of times. The antigen remains unidentified. Patients aged 18 to 65 had newly diagnosed hyperthyroidism that had lasted under 2 months. It was RNA transcripts that yielded the amplified TCR beta CDR3 regions. First-round RT-PCR targeting the TCR CDR3 was performed with the HTBI primer set. TCRdb called the multiplex PCR reads again in MiXCR, with one record for every CDR3 protein. This table has approximately 410,000 distinct CDR3 sequences, roughly 13% appearing once. The data derive from a study of T cells in Graves' hyperthyroidism and ophthalmopathy. Study observations and caveats: Most thyroid clonotypes with frequency above 0.001 were detected in blood.

The CDR3 covers 12 residues. Germline lookup yields CDR1 DFQATT and CDR2 SNEGSKA (reference sequence). V was pared by 5 bases and J by 8 bases, with 13 bases between. This receptor was taken from a woman aged 18 to 35 with Graves' hyperthyroidism. Material for sequencing was blood. The V call is TRBV20-1, the J call TRBJ2-1; unclear D gene. CDR3 in amino acids: CSAARVRDEQFF. The CDR3 DNA sequence: TGCAGTGCTGCCCGAGTTAGGGATGAGCAGTTCTTC.